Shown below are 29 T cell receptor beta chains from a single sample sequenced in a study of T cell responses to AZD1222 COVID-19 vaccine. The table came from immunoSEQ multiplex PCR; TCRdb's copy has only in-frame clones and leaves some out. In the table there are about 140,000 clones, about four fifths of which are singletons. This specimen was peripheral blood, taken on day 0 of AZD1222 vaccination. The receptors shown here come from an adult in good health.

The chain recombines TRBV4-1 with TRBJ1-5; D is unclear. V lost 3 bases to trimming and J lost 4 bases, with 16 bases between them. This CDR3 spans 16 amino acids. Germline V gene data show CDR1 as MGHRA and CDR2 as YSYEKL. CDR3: CASSQEDAEGNQPQHF. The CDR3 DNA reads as TGCGCCAGCAGCCAGGAGGACGCTGAGGGAAATCAGCCCCAGCATTTT.

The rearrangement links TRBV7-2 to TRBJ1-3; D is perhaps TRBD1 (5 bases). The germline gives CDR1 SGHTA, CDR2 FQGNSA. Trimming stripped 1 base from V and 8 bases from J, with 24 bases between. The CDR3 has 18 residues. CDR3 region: CASSLEVAGGYPGDTIYF. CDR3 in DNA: TGTGCCAGCAGCTTAGAAGTCGCGGGGGGATATCCCGGAGACACCATATATTTT.

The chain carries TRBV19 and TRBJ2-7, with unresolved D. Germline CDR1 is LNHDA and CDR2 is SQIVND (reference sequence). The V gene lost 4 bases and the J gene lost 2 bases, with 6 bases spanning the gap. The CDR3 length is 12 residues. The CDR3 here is CASSSSTYEQYF. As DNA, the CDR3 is TGTGCCAGTAGTAGCAGCACCTACGAGCAGTACTTC.

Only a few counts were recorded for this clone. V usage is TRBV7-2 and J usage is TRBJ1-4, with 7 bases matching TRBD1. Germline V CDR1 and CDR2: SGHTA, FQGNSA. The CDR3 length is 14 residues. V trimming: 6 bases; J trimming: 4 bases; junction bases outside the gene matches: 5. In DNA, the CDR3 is TGTGCCAGCAGGCCAACAGGGGTTAATGAAAAACTGTTTTTT. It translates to CASRPTGVNEKLFF.

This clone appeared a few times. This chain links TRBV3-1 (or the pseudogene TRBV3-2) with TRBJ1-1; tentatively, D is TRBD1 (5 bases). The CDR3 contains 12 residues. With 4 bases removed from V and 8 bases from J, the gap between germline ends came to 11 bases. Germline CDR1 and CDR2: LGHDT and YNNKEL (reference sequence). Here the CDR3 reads CASSPTAGEAFF. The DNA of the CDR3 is TGTGCCAGCAGCCCTACTGCAGGGGAAGCTTTCTTT.

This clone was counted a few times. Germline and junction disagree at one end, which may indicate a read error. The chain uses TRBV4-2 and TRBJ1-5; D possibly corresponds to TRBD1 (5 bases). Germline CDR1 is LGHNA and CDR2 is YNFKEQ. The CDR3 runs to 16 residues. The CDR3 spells CASSQGGKRGNQPQHF. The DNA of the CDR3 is TGTGCCAGCAGCCAAGGGGGCAAGAGGGGCAACCAGCCCCAGCATTTT.

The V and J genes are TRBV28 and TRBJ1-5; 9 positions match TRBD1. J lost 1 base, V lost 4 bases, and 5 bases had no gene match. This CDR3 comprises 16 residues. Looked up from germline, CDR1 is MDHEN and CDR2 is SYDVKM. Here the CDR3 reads CASSYRGLGSNQPQHF. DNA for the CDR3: TGTGCCAGCAGTTACAGGGGGCTTGGGAGCAATCAGCCCCAGCATTTT.

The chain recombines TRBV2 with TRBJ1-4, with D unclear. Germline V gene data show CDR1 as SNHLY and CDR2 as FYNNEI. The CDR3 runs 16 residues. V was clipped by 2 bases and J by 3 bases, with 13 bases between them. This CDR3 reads CASSEMGLVANEKLFF. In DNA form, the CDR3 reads TGTGCCAGCAGTGAAATGGGCTTGGTAGCTAATGAAAAACTGTTTTTT.

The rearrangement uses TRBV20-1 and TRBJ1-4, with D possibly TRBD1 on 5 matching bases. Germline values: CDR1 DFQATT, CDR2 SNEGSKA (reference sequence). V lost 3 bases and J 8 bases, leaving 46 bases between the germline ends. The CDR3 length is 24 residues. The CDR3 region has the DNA TGCAGTGCTAGTGGGCCTGGTTCCCCGAAGCCCTCCGAAACGACCCGGGACCCATGGGAAAAACTGTTTTTT. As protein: CSASGPGSPKPSETTRDPWEKLFF.

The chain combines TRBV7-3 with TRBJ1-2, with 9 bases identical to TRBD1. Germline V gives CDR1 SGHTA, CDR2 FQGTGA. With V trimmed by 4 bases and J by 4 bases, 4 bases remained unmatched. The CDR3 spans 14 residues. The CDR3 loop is CASSSGQGGYGYTF. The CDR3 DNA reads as TGTGCCAGCAGCTCGGGACAGGGAGGCTATGGCTACACCTTC.

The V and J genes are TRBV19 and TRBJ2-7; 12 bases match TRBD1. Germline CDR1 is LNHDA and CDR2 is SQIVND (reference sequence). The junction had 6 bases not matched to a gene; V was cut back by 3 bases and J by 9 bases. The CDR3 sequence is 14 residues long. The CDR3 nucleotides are TGTGCCAGTAGTATGGGACAGGGGGCGGTCGTGCAGTACTTC. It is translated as CASSMGQGAVVQYF.

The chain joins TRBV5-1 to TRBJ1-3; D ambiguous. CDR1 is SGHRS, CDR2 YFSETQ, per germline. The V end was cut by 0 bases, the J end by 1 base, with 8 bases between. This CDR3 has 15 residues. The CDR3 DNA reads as TGCGCCAGCAGCTTGGCCTCAGAATCTGGAAACACCATATATTTT. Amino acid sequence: CASSLASESGNTIYF.

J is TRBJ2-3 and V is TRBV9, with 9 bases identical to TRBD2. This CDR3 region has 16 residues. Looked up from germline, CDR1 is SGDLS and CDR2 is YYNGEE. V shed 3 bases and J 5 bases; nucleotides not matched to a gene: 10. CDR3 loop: CASSADLRGGGDTQYF. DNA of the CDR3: TGTGCCAGCAGCGCTGACTTGCGGGGGGGCGGAGATACGCAGTATTTT.

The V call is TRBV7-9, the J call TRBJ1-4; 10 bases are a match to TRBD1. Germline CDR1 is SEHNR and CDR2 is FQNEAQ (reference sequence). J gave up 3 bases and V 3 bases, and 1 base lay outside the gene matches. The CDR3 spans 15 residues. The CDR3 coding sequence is TGTGCCAGCAGCTTGGGGACAGGGGCTAATGAAAAACTGTTTTTT. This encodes CASSLGTGANEKLFF.

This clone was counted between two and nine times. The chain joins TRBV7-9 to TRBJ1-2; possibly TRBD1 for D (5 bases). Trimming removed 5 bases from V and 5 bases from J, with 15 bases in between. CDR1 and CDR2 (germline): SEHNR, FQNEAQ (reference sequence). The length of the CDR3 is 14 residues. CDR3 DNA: TGTGCCAGCAGCCGGGAGGGACGGGGTTATGGCTACACCTTC. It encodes CASSREGRGYGYTF. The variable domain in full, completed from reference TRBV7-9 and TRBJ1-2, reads DTGVSQNPRHKITKRGQNVTFRCDPISEHNRLYWYRQTLGQGPEFLTYFQNEAQLEKSRLLSDRFSAERPKGSFSTLEIQRTEQGDSAMYLCASSREGRGYGYTFGSGTRLTVV.

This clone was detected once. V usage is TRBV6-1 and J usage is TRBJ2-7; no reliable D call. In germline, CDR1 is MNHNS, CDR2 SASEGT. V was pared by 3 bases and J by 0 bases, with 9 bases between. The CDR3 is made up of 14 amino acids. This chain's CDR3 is CASSEGFGSYEQYF. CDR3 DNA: TGTGCCAGCAGTGAGGGGTTTGGCTCCTACGAGCAGTACTTC.

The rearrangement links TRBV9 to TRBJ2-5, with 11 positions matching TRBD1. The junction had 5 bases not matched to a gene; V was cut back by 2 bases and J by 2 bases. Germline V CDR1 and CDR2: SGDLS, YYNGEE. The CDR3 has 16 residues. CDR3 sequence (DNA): TGTGCCAGCAGCGTCCGGGACAGGGGGTTACAAGAGACCCAGTACTTC. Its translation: CASSVRDRGLQETQYF.

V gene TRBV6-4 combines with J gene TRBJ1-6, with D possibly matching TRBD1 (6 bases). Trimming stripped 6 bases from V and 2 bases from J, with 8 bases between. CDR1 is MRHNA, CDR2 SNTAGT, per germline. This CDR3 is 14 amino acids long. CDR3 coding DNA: TGTGCCAGCAGGGACAGCCCCTATAATTCACCCCTCCACTTT. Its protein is CASRDSPYNSPLHF.

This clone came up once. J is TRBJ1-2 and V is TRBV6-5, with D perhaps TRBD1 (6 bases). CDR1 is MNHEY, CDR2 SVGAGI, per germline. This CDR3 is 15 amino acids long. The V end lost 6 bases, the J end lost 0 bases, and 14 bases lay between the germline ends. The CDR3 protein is CASRGGQISNYGYTF. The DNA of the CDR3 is TGTGCCAGCAGAGGGGGGCAGATATCTAACTATGGCTACACCTTC.

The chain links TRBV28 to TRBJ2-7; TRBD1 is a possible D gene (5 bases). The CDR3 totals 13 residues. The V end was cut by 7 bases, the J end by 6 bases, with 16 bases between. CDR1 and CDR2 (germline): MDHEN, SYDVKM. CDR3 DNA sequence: TGTGCCAGCACTCCAGACAGTCTGGGCGAGCAGTACTTC. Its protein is CASTPDSLGEQYF.

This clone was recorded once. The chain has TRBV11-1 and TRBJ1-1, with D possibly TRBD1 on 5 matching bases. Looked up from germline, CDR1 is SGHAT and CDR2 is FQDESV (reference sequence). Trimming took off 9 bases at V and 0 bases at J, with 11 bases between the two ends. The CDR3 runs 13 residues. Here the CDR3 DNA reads TGTGCCAGTGATGGACAAATGAACACTGAAGCTTTCTTT. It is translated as CASDGQMNTEAFF.

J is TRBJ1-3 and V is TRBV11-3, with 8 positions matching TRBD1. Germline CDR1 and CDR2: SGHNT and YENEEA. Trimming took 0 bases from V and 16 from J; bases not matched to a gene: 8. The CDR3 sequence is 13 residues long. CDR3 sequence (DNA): TGTGCCAGCAGCTTAGATCTCCTACAGGGGGGGTATTTT. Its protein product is CASSLDLLQGGYF.

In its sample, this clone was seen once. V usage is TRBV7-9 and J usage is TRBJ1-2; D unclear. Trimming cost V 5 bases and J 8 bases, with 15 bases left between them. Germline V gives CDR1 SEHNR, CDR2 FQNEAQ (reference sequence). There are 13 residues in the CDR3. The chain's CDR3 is CASSPRSPVGYTF. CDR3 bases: TGTGCCAGCAGCCCCCGTTCCCCCGTCGGCTACACCTTC.

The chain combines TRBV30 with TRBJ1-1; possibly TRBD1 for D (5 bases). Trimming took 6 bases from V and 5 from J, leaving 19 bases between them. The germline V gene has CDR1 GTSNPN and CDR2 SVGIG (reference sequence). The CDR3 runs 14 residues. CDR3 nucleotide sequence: TGTGCCTGTCACCGCTGGGACGGCCTTACTGAAGCTTTCTTT. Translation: CACHRWDGLTEAFF.

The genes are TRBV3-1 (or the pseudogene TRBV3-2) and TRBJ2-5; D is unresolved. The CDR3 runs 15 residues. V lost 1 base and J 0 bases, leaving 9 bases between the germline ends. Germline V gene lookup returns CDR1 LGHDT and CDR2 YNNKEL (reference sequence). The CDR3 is CASSQVRGDQETQYF. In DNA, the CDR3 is TGTGCCAGCAGCCAAGTACGAGGTGACCAAGAGACCCAGTACTTC.

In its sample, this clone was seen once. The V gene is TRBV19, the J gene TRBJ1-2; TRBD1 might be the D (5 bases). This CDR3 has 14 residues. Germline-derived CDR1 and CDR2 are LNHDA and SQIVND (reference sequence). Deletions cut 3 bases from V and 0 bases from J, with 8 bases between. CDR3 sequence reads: CASSIQGTNYGYTF. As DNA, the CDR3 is TGTGCCAGTAGTATCCAGGGTACTAACTATGGCTACACCTTC.

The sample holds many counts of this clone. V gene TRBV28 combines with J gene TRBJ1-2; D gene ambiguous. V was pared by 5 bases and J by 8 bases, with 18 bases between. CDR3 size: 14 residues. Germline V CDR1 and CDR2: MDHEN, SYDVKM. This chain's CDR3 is CASSAADSKAGYTF. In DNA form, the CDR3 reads TGTGCCAGCAGTGCCGCGGACTCGAAGGCGGGCTACACCTTC.

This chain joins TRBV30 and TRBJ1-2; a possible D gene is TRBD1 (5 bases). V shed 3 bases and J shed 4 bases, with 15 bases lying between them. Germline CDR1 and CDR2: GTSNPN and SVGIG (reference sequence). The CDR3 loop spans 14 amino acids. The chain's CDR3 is CAWSAPGRAYGYTF. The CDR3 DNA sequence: TGTGCCTGGAGCGCTCCCGGCAGGGCCTATGGCTACACCTTC.

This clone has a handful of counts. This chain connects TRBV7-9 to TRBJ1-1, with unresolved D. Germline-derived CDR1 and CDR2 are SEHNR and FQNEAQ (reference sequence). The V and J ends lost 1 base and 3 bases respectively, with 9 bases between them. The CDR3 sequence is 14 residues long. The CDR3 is CASSLVDRDTEAFF. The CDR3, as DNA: TGTGCCAGCAGCTTAGTCGATCGTGACACTGAAGCTTTCTTT.